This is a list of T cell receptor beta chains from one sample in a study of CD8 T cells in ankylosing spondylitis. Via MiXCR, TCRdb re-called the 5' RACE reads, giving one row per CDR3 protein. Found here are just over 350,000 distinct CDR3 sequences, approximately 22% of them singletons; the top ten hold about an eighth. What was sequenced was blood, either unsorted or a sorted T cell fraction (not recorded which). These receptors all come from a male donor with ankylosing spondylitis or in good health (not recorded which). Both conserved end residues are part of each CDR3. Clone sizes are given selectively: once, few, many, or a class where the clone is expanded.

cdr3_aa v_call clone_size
CASSIDRVEETQYF TRBV7-6 .
CASSPPGTSEQYF TRBV12-3/TRBV12-4 few
CATSEDRGEKLFF TRBV15 many
CASSGTDRTYEQYF TRBV6-1 .
CASSILGQSYEQYF TRBV7-2 .
CASSFPMTSGGALLSYEQYF TRBV11-2 .
CASSTLGQGAGNTIYF TRBV9 .
CASSDGSPYSNQPQHF TRBV9 .
CATSRGTGTGKEETQYF TRBV15 .
CASSEMGAEQYF TRBV6-1 few
CSVAGEGAFTYEQYF TRBV29-1 few
CASSPTPPGPSYEQYF TRBV7-9 .
CASSLAPGGSAGYTF TRBV12-3/TRBV12-4 many
CATSSLSGGSSYNEQFF TRBV15 .
CASSSPGPPITDTQYF TRBV7-9 few
CASSYTGFETQYF TRBV7-9 few
CASINGGESCYNEQFF TRBV9 .
CAWSQDSLIEQYF TRBV30 few
CASRPAGGFTDTQYF TRBV3-1 .
CASSTEAGSYEQYF TRBV6-2/TRBV6-3 few
CASSSLNSGAQNYGYTF TRBV28 .
CASSLGDSTFTNTGELFF TRBV11-1 few
CSARGGLAGFEQYF TRBV20-1 few
CSARDGRGAPYEQYF TRBV20-1 .
CSAPGLARTDTQYF TRBV20-1 .
CAISESRGGEQFF TRBV10-3 .
CSARDGGTAKNIQYF TRBV20-1 .
CAWSDWTGSMQYF TRBV30 .
CSATTGTSGARSYEQYF TRBV20-1 .
CASNGRGAPSYEQYF TRBV28 few
CASSDLLTAEAFF TRBV3-1 many
CASSLASGGDYEQYF TRBV7-9 few
CASSPEGLFTEAFF TRBV5-1 .
CASRASGGNPSYEQYF TRBV2 .
CAWNPRDTYEQYF TRBV30 few
CASSLASVETQYF TRBV7-9 few
CASSHRLAGDLYNEQFF TRBV4-2 .
CASSLKDYYEQYF TRBV27 few
CASSYSGGKWQETQYF TRBV6-5 .
CASSDGVLSFSPLHF TRBV6-1 .
CASRGASVNLETQYF TRBV27 .
CSARGRSANTGELFF TRBV20-1 many
CASSSYSGEETQYF TRBV11-2 .
CASSYGGGFPYEQYF TRBV6-5 .
CASSLEFRQLYEQYF TRBV11-2 .
CASSQLSDRGSYEQYF TRBV16 .
CASSQVLAGGHNEQFF TRBV4-1 .
CASKSGEKLFF TRBV2 .
CSALELVLSTDTQYF TRBV20-1 .
CASRNSGIGEAFF TRBV28 few
CASRDQTYNEQFF TRBV7-9 .
CASSQLGVPEQFF TRBV3-1 .